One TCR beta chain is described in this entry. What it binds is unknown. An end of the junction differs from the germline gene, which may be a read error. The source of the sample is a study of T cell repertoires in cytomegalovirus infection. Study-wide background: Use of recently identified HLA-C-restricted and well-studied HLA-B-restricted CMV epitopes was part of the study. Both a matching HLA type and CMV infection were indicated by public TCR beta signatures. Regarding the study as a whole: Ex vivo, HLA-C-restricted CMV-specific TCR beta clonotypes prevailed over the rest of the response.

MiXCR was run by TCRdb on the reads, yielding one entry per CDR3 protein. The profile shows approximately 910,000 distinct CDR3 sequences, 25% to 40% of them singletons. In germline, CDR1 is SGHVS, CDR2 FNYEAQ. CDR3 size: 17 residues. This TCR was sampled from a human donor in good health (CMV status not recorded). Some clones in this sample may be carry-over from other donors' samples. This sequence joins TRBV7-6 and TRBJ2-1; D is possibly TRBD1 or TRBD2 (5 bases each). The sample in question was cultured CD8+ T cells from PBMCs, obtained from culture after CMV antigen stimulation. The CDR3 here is CASSLAVPVGVHNDQFF. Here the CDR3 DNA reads TGTGCCAGCAGCTTAGCGGTACCCGTGGGGGTCCACAATGATCAGTTCTTC.